The rows below give T cell receptor beta chains drawn from one sample of a study of blood T cell repertoires in COVID-19. Here immunoSEQ multiplex PCR was the method, and the copy in TCRdb shows in-frame clones only, minus some. This sample has under 200,000 clones; approximately 80% occur once, and the top ten carry roughly 8.3%. The sequenced material came from peripheral blood. These receptor sequences come from a man in his sixties with acute or convalescent COVID-19. The CDR3 runs from the conserved cysteine through the conserved F or W. Each record gives: V gene, D gene, J gene, clone size, CDR3 protein, CDR3 DNA. The D gene is left open where the match is weak. The size entry is marked missing in some rows and otherwise reads once, few, many or a size class.

TRBV25-1,-,TRBJ1-3,-,CASSESLRNTIYF,TGTGCCAGCAGTGAAAGCTTGAGAAACACCATATATTTT
TRBV30,-,TRBJ2-1,-,CAWRSGSGELNEQFF,TGTGCCTGGAGAAGTGGGTCGGGGGAGCTCAATGAGCAGTTCTTC
TRBV19,TRBD1,TRBJ2-7,once,CASSIDSGQGAYEQYF,TGTGCCAGTAGTATAGATTCGGGACAGGGGGCCTACGAGCAGTACTTC
TRBV4-3,TRBD2,TRBJ2-5,-,CASSYSGGALEETQYF,TGCGCCAGCAGCTATAGCGGGGGGGCCCTGGAAGAGACCCAGTACTTC
TRBV12-5,TRBD1,TRBJ1-1,-,CASGWDSEAFF,TGTGCTAGTGGTTGGGACAGCGAAGCTTTCTTT
TRBV6-2/TRBV6-3,-,TRBJ1-4,-,CASSYPSTGTNEKLFF,TGTGCCAGCAGTTATCCCTCGACAGGAACTAATGAAAAACTGTTTTTT
TRBV4-3,-,TRBJ1-6,once,CASSQEGEGRDSPLHF,TGCGCCAGCAGCCAAGAAGGGGAGGGCCGAGATTCACCCCTCCACTTT
TRBV10-2,TRBD2,TRBJ2-5,-,CASSTSGGHRETQYF,TGCGCCAGCAGTACTAGCGGGGGTCACAGGGAGACCCAGTACTTC
TRBV7-3,TRBD2,TRBJ2-7,-,CASSSGLAGSYEQYF,TGTGCCAGCAGCTCGGGACTAGCGGGAAGCTACGAGCAGTACTTC
TRBV29-1,TRBD1,TRBJ2-3,once,CSASTGRGDTQYF,TGCAGCGCATCGACAGGGAGAGGAGATACGCAGTATTTT
TRBV7-9,-,TRBJ2-3,-,CASSSRQVIDTQYF,TGTGCCAGCAGCTCCCGACAGGTCATAGATACGCAGTATTTT
TRBV29-1,-,TRBJ1-1,-,CSVEDSGASTEAFF,TGCAGCGTTGAAGACTCAGGGGCCAGCACTGAAGCTTTCTTT
TRBV25-1,-,TRBJ1-3,-,CASSTGTLNTIYF,TGTGCCAGCAGTACTGGGACATTAAACACCATATATTTT
TRBV28,-,TRBJ1-5,-,CASSFSGNGNQPQHF,TGTGCCAGCAGTTTTTCGGGGAATGGCAATCAGCCCCAGCATTTT
TRBV2,-,TRBJ1-2,-,CASRGIQGFNYGYTF,TGTGCCAGCAGAGGGATTCAGGGGTTTAACTATGGCTACACCTTC
TRBV10-3,TRBD1,TRBJ2-5,-,CAIKGDRGLGETQYF,TGTGCCATCAAGGGAGACAGGGGGCTAGGAGAGACCCAGTACTTC
TRBV29-1,TRBD1,TRBJ1-1,-,CSVGGGTGIMNTEAFF,TGCAGCGTTGGCGGGGGGACAGGGATCATGAACACTGAAGCTTTCTTT
TRBV9,TRBD1,TRBJ2-3,-,CASSLRPGTGDITDTQYF,TGTGCCAGCAGCCTACGCCCCGGGACAGGGGACATCACAGATACGCAGTATTTT
TRBV18,TRBD1,TRBJ1-6,once,CASSQGTVNSPLHF,TGTGCCAGCTCACAAGGGACAGTGAATTCACCCCTCCACTTT
TRBV18,TRBD1,TRBJ1-5,once,CASSSGQGHQPQHF,TGTGCCAGCTCTTCGGGACAGGGACATCAGCCCCAGCATTTT
TRBV10-3,TRBD1,TRBJ1-2,-,CAITTGQPNYGYTF,TGTGCCATCACCACGGGACAGCCGAACTATGGCTACACCTTC
TRBV5-5,-,TRBJ2-7,-,CASSFQGTPYEQYF,TGTGCCAGCAGCTTCCAGGGGACCCCCTACGAGCAGTACTTC
TRBV24-1,TRBD1,TRBJ1-1,-,CATSDSGQDTEAFF,TGTGCCACCAGTGATTCCGGACAGGACACTGAAGCTTTCTTT
TRBV27,TRBD2,TRBJ2-3,-,CASKSGLAQRGSTDTQYF,TGTGCCAGCAAGTCGGGCCTAGCCCAGCGGGGAAGCACAGATACGCAGTATTTT
TRBV2,TRBD2,TRBJ2-2,few,CASSEDGGATGELFF,TGTGCCAGCAGTGAAGACGGGGGGGCAACCGGGGAGCTGTTTTTT
TRBV5-1,-,TRBJ1-1,-,CASSLEYRNTEAFF,TGCGCCAGCAGCTTGGAGTACAGGAACACTGAAGCTTTCTTT
TRBV4-2,-,TRBJ2-7,-,CASSQDVGTQGLYEQYF,TGTGCCAGCAGCCAAGACGTTGGGACACAGGGTCTCTACGAGCAGTACTTC